The 15 T cell receptor beta chains presented below share a single source sample, sequenced in a study of cytomegalovirus exposure and HLA in healthy donors. The PCR employed 60 Vbeta primers together with 13 Jbeta primers. Produced via immunoSEQ multiplex PCR; TCRdb's table is partial and in-frame only. The table lists fewer than 40,000 clones, about 70% of them singletons. Sequencing was performed on PBMCs. These receptors all come from a man aged 35 to 55 in good health and CMV-seropositive.

The rearrangement joins TRBV6-6 to TRBJ1-2; TRBD1 aligns across 7 bases. The CDR3 contains 15 residues. Germline CDR1 MNHNY, CDR2 SVGAGI (reference sequence). Losses at the gene ends were 10 bases for V and 8 bases for J; bases not matched to a gene: 19. CDR3 region: CATKIGQALSHGYTF. The CDR3 region has the DNA TGTGCCACCAAGATCGGACAGGCCCTAAGTCACGGCTACACCTTC.

This clone was recorded once. The chain recombines TRBV4-1 with TRBJ2-7; the D gene is possibly TRBD1 (6 bases). The V gene lost 3 bases and the J gene lost 2 bases, with 14 bases spanning the gap. This CDR3 has 15 residues. Germline values: CDR1 MGHRA, CDR2 YSYEKL. CDR3 sequence (DNA): TGCGCCAGCAGCCACCCTGGGGGCGGTACCTACGAGCAGTACTTC. This translates into CASSHPGGGTYEQYF.

The V gene is TRBV11-3, the J gene TRBJ2-5; D remains unclear. CDR1 and CDR2 (germline): SGHNT, YENEEA. This CDR3 region has 13 residues. V lost 5 bases, J lost 4 bases, and 11 bases lay in between. The CDR3 reads CASSPTARETQYF. The CDR3, as DNA: TGTGCCAGCAGCCCTACAGCTCGAGAGACCCAGTACTTC.

The V and J genes are TRBV11-3 and TRBJ1-1, with 7 bases aligning to TRBD1. Looked up from germline, CDR1 is SGHNT and CDR2 is YENEEA. Trimming at V came to 7 bases and at J to 1 base, leaving 6 bases not matched to a gene. The CDR3 runs to 14 residues. DNA for the CDR3: TGTGCCAGCACCAGACAGGGCTCGAACACTGAAGCTTTCTTT. Amino acids: CASTRQGSNTEAFF.

The chain links TRBV7-9 to TRBJ2-5; perhaps TRBD2 as D (6 bases). Germline CDR1 is SEHNR and CDR2 is FQNEAQ (reference sequence). The CDR3 is 15 residues long. With 5 bases removed from V and 5 bases from J, the gap between germline ends came to 18 bases. The CDR3 protein is CASSRGVAVGETQYF. As DNA, the CDR3 is TGTGCCAGCAGCAGAGGGGTAGCGGTTGGTGAGACCCAGTACTTC.

V gene TRBV5-5 combines with J gene TRBJ1-4; 7 bases are a match to TRBD1. The length of the CDR3 is 16 residues. Losses at the gene ends were 4 bases for V and 4 bases for J; bases not matched to a gene: 10. CDR1 SGHKS and CDR2 YYEKEE come from the germline V gene (reference sequence). The CDR3 coding sequence is TGTGCCAGCAGCCGGACGTCCGACAGGGTTAATGAAAAACTGTTTTTT. This sequence encodes CASSRTSDRVNEKLFF. Full variable domain (remainder filled in from reference TRBV5-5 and TRBJ1-4): DAGVTQSPTHLIKTRGQQVTLRCSPISGHKSVSWYQQVLGQGPQFIFQYYEKEERGRGNFPDRFSARQFPNYSSELNVNALLLGDSALYLCASSRTSDRVNEKLFFGSGTQLSVL.

The table lists this clone with a few counts. Without the conserved terminal phenylalanine or tryptophan, this CDR3 likely stems from a read error. The chain combines TRBV6-5 with TRBJ1-6; D might be TRBD1 (5 bases). CDR3 size: 15 residues. Germline loops: CDR1 MNHEY, CDR2 SVGAGI. Trimming took off 7 bases at V and 2 bases at J, with 12 bases between the two ends. CDR3 residues: CASNRRGAYNSPLHL. For the CDR3, the DNA is TGTGCCAGCAATCGAAGGGGCGCCTATAATTCACCCCTCCACCTT.

The rearrangement uses TRBV15 and TRBJ2-7; D is perhaps TRBD1 (6 bases). Germline CDR1 and CDR2: LNHNV and YYDKDF (reference sequence). The CDR3 has 16 amino acids. Trimming took 4 bases from V and 0 from J, leaving 16 bases between them. The CDR3 bases are TGTGCCACCAGCAAAACAGACAGGACGAGCTCCTACGAGCAGTACTTC. Its translation: CATSKTDRTSSYEQYF.

J is TRBJ2-3 and V is TRBV5-8, with 11 bases aligning to TRBD2. The CDR3 totals 16 residues. Losses at the gene ends were 3 bases for V and 5 bases for J; bases not matched to a gene: 8. Germline CDR1 is SGHTS and CDR2 is YDEGEE. CDR3 DNA sequence: TGTGCCAGCAGCTCTCTAGCGGGGGGTGCCGGAGATACGCAGTATTTT. It specifies CASSSLAGGAGDTQYF. The full variable domain, with the rest looked up from reference TRBV5-8 and TRBJ2-3, is EAGVTQSPTHLIKTRGQQATLRCSPISGHTSVYWYQQALGLGLQFLLWYDEGEERNRGNFPPRFSGRQFPNYSSELNVNALELEDSALYLCASSSLAGGAGDTQYFGPGTRLTVL.

This clone was counted a few times. The rearrangement joins TRBV9 to TRBJ2-3; tentatively, D is TRBD1 (5 bases). This CDR3 spans 16 amino acids. Looked up from germline, CDR1 is SGDLS and CDR2 is YYNGEE. Trimming shortened V by 0 bases and J by 2 bases, and 13 bases separated the two germline ends. The CDR3 DNA follows: TGTGCCAGCAGCGTAGCCTGGGGCAGGACCACAGATACGCAGTATTTT. Its translation: CASSVAWGRTTDTQYF. Together with reference TRBV9 and TRBJ2-3, the CDR3 gives the full variable domain: DSGVTQTPKHLITATGQRVTLRCSPRSGDLSVYWYQQSLDQGLQFLIQYYNGEERAKGNILERFSAQQFPDLHSELNLSSLELGDSALYFCASSVAWGRTTDTQYFGPGTRLTVL.

The chain carries TRBV11-2 and TRBJ2-1; weak D call: TRBD2 (7 bases). CDR1 and CDR2 (germline): SGHAT, FQNNGV. CDR3 size: 13 residues. V was cut by 4 bases and J by 9 bases, with 13 bases left in between. The CDR3 sequence is CASSSGGGAEQFF. The CDR3 DNA reads as TGTGCCAGCAGCTCCGGCGGGGGCGCTGAGCAGTTCTTC.

The V and J genes are TRBV18 and TRBJ2-4, with D perhaps TRBD1 (6 bases). The germline V and J ends were trimmed by 3 bases and 0 bases, with 9 bases remaining between them. Germline V gene data show CDR1 as KGHSH and CDR2 as LQKENI. The CDR3 runs 15 residues. The CDR3 is CASSPRTEAKNIQYF. The CDR3 DNA reads as TGTGCCAGCTCACCCCGGACAGAAGCCAAAAACATTCAGTACTTC.

The gene calls are TRBV28 and TRBJ2-2, with D maybe TRBD2 (5 bases). From germline, CDR1 is MDHEN and CDR2 SYDVKM. Deletions cut 6 bases from V and 2 bases from J, with 10 bases between. The CDR3 contains 14 residues. CDR3 sequence reads: CASRGGGNTGELFF. The CDR3 nucleotides are TGTGCCAGCAGAGGAGGAGGAAACACCGGGGAGCTGTTTTTT.

This clone was recorded a few times. This sequence joins TRBV2 and TRBJ2-1; the match to TRBD2 covers 8 bases. This CDR3 contains 14 residues. Trimming at V came to 7 bases and at J to 4 bases, leaving 6 bases not matched to a gene. CDR1 is SNHLY and CDR2 is FYNNEI in the germline V gene. The CDR3 coding sequence is TGTGCCAGCAAGAGCGGGGGAGGATACAATGAGCAGTTCTTC. Amino acid sequence: CASKSGGGYNEQFF.

This clone has only a few counts. This chain uses TRBV19 with TRBJ2-7; weak D call: TRBD2 (6 bases). The CDR3 loop spans 15 amino acids. The V end was cut by 6 bases, the J end by 3 bases, with 18 bases between. Germline values: CDR1 LNHDA, CDR2 SQIVND (reference sequence). The CDR3 sequence: CASSPSEAGLYEQYF. The CDR3 nucleotides are TGTGCCAGTAGCCCCTCGGAAGCGGGCCTCTACGAGCAGTACTTC.